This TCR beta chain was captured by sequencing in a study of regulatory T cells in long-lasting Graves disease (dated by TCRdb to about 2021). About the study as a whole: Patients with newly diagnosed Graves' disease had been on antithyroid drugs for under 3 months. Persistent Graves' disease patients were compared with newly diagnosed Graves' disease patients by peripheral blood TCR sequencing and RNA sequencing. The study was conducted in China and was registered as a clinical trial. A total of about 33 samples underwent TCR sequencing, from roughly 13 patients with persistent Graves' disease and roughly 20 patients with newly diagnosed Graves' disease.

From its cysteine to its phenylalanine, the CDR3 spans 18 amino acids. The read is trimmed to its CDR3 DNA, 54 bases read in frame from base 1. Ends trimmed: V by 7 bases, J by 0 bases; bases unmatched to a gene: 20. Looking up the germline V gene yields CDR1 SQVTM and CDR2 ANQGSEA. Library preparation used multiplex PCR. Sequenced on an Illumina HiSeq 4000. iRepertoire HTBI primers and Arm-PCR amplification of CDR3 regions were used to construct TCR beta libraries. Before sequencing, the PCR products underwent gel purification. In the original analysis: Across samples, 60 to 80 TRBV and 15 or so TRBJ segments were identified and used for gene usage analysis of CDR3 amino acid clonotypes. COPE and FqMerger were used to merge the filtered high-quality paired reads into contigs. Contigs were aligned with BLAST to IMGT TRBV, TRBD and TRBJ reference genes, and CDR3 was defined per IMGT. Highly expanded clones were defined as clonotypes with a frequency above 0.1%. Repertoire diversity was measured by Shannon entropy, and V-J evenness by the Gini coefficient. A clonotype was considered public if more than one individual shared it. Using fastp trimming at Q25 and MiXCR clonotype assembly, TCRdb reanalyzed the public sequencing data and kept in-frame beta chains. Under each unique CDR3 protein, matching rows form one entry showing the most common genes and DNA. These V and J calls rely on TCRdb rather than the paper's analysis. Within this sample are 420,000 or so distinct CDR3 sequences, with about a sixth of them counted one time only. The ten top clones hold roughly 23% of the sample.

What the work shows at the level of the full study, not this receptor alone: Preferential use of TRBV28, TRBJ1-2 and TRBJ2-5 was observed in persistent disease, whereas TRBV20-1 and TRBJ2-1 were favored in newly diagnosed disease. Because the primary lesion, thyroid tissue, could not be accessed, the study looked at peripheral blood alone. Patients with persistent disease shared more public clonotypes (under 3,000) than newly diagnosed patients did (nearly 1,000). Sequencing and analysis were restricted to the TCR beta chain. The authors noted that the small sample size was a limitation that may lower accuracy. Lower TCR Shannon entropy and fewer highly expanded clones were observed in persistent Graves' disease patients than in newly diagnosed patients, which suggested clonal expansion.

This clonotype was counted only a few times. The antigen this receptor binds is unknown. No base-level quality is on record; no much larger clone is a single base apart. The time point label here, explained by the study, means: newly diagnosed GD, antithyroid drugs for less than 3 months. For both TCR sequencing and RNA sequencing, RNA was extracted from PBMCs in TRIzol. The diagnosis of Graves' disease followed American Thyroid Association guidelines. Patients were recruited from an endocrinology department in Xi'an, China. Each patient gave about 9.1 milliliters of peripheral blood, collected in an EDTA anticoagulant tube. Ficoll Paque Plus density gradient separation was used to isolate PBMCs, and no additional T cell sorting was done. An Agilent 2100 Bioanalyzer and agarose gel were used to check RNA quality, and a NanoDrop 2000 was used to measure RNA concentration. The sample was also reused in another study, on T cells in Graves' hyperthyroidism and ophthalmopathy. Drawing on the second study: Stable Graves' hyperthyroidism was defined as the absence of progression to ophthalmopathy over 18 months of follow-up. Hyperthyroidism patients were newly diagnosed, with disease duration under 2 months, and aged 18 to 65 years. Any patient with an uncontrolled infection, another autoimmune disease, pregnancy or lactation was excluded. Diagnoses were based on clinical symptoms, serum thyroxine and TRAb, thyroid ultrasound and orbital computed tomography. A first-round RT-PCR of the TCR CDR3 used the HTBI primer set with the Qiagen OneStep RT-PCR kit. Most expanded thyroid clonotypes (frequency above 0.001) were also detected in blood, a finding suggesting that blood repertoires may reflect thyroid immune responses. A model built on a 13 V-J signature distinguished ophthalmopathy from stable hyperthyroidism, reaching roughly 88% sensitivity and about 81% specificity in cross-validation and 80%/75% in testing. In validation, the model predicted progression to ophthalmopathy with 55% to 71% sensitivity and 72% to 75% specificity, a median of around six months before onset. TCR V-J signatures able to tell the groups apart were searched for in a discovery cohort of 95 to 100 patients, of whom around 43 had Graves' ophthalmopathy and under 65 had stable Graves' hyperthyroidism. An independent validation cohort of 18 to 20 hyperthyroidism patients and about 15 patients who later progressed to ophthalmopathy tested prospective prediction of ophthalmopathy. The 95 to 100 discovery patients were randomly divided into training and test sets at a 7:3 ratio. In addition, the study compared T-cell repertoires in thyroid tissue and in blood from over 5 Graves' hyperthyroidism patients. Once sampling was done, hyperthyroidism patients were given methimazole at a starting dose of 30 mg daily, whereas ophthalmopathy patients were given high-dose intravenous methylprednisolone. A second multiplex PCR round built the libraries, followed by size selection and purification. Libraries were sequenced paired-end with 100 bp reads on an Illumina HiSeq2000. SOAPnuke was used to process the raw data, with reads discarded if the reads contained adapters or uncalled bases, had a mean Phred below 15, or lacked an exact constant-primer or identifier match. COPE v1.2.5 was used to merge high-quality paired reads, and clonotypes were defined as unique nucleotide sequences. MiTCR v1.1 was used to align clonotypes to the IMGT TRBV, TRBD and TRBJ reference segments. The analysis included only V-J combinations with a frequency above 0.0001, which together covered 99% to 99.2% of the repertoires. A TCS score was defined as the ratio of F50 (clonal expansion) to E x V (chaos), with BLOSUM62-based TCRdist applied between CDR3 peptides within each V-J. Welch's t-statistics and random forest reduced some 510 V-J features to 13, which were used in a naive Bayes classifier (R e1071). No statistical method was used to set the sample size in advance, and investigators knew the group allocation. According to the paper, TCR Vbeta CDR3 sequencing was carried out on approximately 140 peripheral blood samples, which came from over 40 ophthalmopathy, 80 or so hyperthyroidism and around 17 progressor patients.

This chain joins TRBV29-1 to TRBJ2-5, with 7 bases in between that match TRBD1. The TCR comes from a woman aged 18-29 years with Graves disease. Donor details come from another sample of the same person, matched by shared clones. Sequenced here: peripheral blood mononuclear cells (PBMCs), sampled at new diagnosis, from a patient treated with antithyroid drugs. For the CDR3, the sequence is CSAPRPYDRARYQETQYF. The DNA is TGCAGCGCCCCTCGACCCTACGACAGGGCGAGGTACCAAGAGACCCAGTACTTC.